The clone carrying this TCR beta chain was observed many times. The antigen is unknown. A library made for alpha chains picked up this beta chain off target, so its size means little. This entry is derived from a study of spatial heterogeneity in lung cancer. Study outcomes and limitations: Tracking of tumor mutation counts was seen in expanded intratumoral alpha and beta TCR counts.

Germline lookup yields CDR1 LNHDA and CDR2 SQIVND (reference sequence). Trimming removed 4 bases from V and 3 bases from J, with 22 bases in between. The CDR3 has 18 amino acids. Indicated time point: sample taken at primary tumor resection. TCRdb itself ran the 5' RACE reads through MiXCR, one entry per CDR3 protein. The sample includes 6,000 to 7,500 distinct CDR3 sequences, more than 13% of them seen just once. The sequence derives from a male donor with early-stage non-small cell lung cancer. Sequencing was performed on lung tumor tissue, taken at surgery. The chain joins TRBV19 to TRBJ1-5; D may be TRBD1 (6 bases). DNA for the CDR3: TGTGCCAGTAGTACCCCCTTAGCTACTACAGGGTACAATCAGCCCCAGCATTTT. The encoded protein is CASSTPLATTGYNQPQHF.